This section outlines one T cell receptor beta chain sequence together with its context. The record originates from a study of glioma-infiltrating T cells after dendritic cell vaccination. Method: immunoSEQ multiplex PCR; TCRdb's copy keeps in-frame clones and lacks some. The data show approximately 50,000 clones, 89% seen once. Germline CDR1 and CDR2: KGHSY and FQNENV. The junction had 5 bases not matched to a gene; V was cut back by 3 bases and J by 2 bases. The CDR3 length is 16 residues. The time point denotes: after dendritic cell vaccination, including at tumor progression/relapse. The sample in question was blood, obtained after dendritic cell vaccination. V gene TRBV16 combines with J gene TRBJ1-5; TRBD1 matches at 9 bases. The sequence came from a human donor with glioblastoma. CDR3 loop: CASSHRDRVGNQPQHF. The CDR3 coding sequence is TGTGCCAGCAGCCACCGGGACAGGGTGGGCAATCAGCCCCAGCATTTT.